This entry features one T cell receptor beta chain sequence. Clones were read by immunoSEQ multiplex PCR, and TCRdb kept only the in-frame ones, dropping some. The top ten clones hold 2.4% of a sample with a few hundred thousand clones, approximately 90% of them seen once. Two negative PCRs, clearance, or symptom resolution characterized the recovered Cohort 3 donors. CDR3 size: 13 residues. V was trimmed by 4 bases and J by 6 bases, leaving 13 bases between them. Germline CDR1 and CDR2: SEHNR and FQNEAQ (reference sequence). This sample is part of a study of blood T cell repertoires in COVID-19. The chain is built from TRBV7-9 and TRBJ2-7; tentatively, D is TRBD1 (6 bases). Input material: PBMCs or T cells enriched from blood (not recorded which). This clonotype originated in a woman aged 18-29 years who had recovered from COVID-19. The DNA for the CDR3 is TGTGCCAGCAGCTCCACGCAGGGGAGCGAGCAGTACTTC. Its protein product is CASSSTQGSEQYF.